Each of the 21 T cell receptor beta chains below was sequenced from the same sample in a study of T cell responses to AZD1222 COVID-19 vaccine. TCRdb keeps only in-frame clones here, not all; method: immunoSEQ multiplex PCR. The sample includes around 120,000 clones, roughly 90% of them seen just once. The material was peripheral blood, obtained on day 0 of AZD1222 vaccination. The receptors were gathered from an adult in good health.

The V call is TRBV11-3, the J call TRBJ2-5; D gene ambiguous. This CDR3 has 13 amino acids. Germline loops: CDR1 SGHNT, CDR2 YENEEA. Trimming shortened V by 5 bases and J by 1 base, and 8 bases separated the two germline ends. CDR3 nucleotides: TGTGCCAGCAGCCTCCCCCGCCAAGAGACCCAGTACTTC. It yields the protein CASSLPRQETQYF.

CDR3 loop: CASSLPEGKGYTF. CDR3 DNA: TGTGCCAGCAGTTTACCCGAGGGGAAAGGCTACACCTTC. The V call is TRBV12-3 or TRBV12-4, the J call TRBJ1-2; the D gene is possibly TRBD1 (5 bases). The CDR3 totals 13 residues. Trimming stripped 2 bases from V and 8 bases from J, with 12 bases between.

This chain connects TRBV18 to TRBJ2-7, with TRBD1 matching 10 bases. CDR3 length: 15 amino acids. Germline trimming cut 5 bases from V and 5 bases from J; bases unmatched to any gene: 9. Germline CDR1 is KGHSH and CDR2 is LQKENI. This CDR3 reads CASSAYGTGADEQYF. The DNA of the CDR3 is TGTGCCAGCTCAGCCTATGGGACAGGGGCCGACGAGCAGTACTTC.

The CDR3 DNA reads as TGTGCCAGCAGCCCAACAGTCTACTATGGCTACACCTTC. Amino acids: CASSPTVYYGYTF. The V and J genes are TRBV28 and TRBJ1-2; D is unresolved. The germline CDR1 and CDR2 sequences are MDHEN and SYDVKM. The CDR3 runs to 13 residues. V lost 6 bases and J lost 3, with 11 bases in between.

V and J are TRBV10-3 and TRBJ2-1; possibly TRBD2 for D (5 bases). V was shortened by 10 bases and J by 5 bases, with 12 bases between the two germline ends. The germline gives CDR1 ENHRY, CDR2 SYGVKD. The CDR3 has 12 residues. CDR3 protein: CASGTSDNEQFF. The CDR3 nucleotides are TGTGCCAGCGGAACTAGTGACAATGAGCAGTTCTTC.

The chain uses TRBV6-4 and TRBJ2-1; possible D gene TRBD1, 6 bases. The CDR3 totals 12 residues. The germline gives CDR1 MRHNA, CDR2 SNTAGT. V lost 3 bases, J lost 12 bases, and 12 bases lay in between. CDR3 loop: CASSDQGSVQFF. The CDR3 DNA reads TGTGCCAGCAGTGATCAGGGGTCAGTGCAGTTCTTC.

This clone was observed a few times. The rearrangement links TRBV27 to TRBJ2-1, with 10 bases identical to TRBD2. CDR1 is MNHEY, CDR2 SMNVEV, per germline (reference sequence). V lost 3 bases, J lost 6 bases, and 5 bases stayed unmatched. This CDR3 is built from 15 residues. CDR3 in amino acids: CASSFQLAGVNEQFF. In DNA, the CDR3 is TGTGCCAGCAGTTTTCAGCTAGCGGGAGTCAATGAGCAGTTCTTC.

V usage is TRBV3-1 (or the pseudogene TRBV3-2) and J usage is TRBJ1-1; the match to TRBD1 covers 8 bases. CDR3 length: 15 residues. Germline V lookup: CDR1 LGHDT, CDR2 YNNKEL (reference sequence). V was clipped by 4 bases and J by 5 bases; unmatched bases: 9. The CDR3 DNA follows: TGTGCCAGCAGCCCCCCAGGACAGGGTGGGACTGAAGCTTTCTTT. Protein: CASSPPGQGGTEAFF.

V usage is TRBV10-3 and J usage is TRBJ2-2; the match to TRBD1 covers 8 bases. The CDR3 runs to 15 residues. The V gene end was trimmed by 6 bases and the J gene end by 0 bases; junction bases not matched to a gene: 3. The germline gives CDR1 ENHRY, CDR2 SYGVKD. CDR3 in DNA: TGTGCCATCAGGGGACAGGCTTCGAACACCGGGGAGCTGTTTTTT. Protein sequence: CAIRGQASNTGELFF.

The chain couples TRBV19 to TRBJ1-2, with TRBD1 matching over 8 bases. This CDR3 is built from 13 residues. CDR1 is LNHDA, CDR2 SQIVND, per germline (reference sequence). V was pared by 10 bases and J by 1 base, with 5 bases of the junction left unmatched. The CDR3, as DNA: TGTGCCACCGTGACAGGGGATAACTATGGCTACACCTTC. Translated, it gives CATVTGDNYGYTF.

The rearrangement uses TRBV7-2 and TRBJ2-2; 10 bases match TRBD1. The CDR3 totals 16 residues. Germline-derived CDR1 and CDR2 are SGHTA and FQGNSA. Losses at the gene ends were 5 bases for V and 5 bases for J; bases not matched to a gene: 8. CDR3 residues: CASSKLPGQGTGELFF. The CDR3 nucleotides are TGTGCCAGCAGCAAGCTTCCGGGACAGGGGACCGGGGAGCTGTTTTTT. Using reference TRBV7-2 and TRBJ2-2 for the parts outside the CDR3, the full variable domain is GAGVSQSPSNKVTEKGKDVELRCDPISGHTALYWYRQSLGQGLEFLIYFQGNSAPDKSGLPSDRFSAERTGGSVSTLTIQRTQQEDSAVYLCASSKLPGQGTGELFFGEGSRLTVL.

A few counts support this clone. The chain combines TRBV30 with TRBJ2-7, with D hard to call. The CDR3 covers 12 residues. Trimming cost V 2 bases and J 4 bases, with 9 bases left between them. Germline V gene sequence: CDR1 GTSNPN, CDR2 SVGIG (reference sequence). CDR3 DNA: TGTGCCTGGAGTCTAAAGCTATACGAGCAGTACTTC. Its protein product is CAWSLKLYEQYF.

The rearrangement joins TRBV27 to TRBJ1-6; 7 bases agree with TRBD1. Germline CDR1 MNHEY, CDR2 SMNVEV (reference sequence). After removal of 5 bases from V and 5 bases from J, the junction contained 6 bases not matched to a gene. This CDR3 region has 15 residues. In nucleotides, the CDR3 is TGTGCCAGCAGTCTCCGACAGGGTCATAATTCACCCCTCCACTTT. Its translation is CASSLRQGHNSPLHF.

The rearrangement uses TRBV18 and TRBJ1-4, with a weak D call TRBD1 (6 bases). Looked up from germline, CDR1 is KGHSH and CDR2 is LQKENI. The ends were cut back, 4 bases at V and 4 bases at J, with 10 bases in the middle. The CDR3 runs 14 residues. The DNA for the CDR3 is TGTGCCAGCTCACTGGACAGAAGTAATGAAAAACTGTTTTTT. This codes for CASSLDRSNEKLFF.

This chain uses TRBV18 with TRBJ1-2; 9 positions agree with TRBD1. Germline V gene sequence: CDR1 KGHSH, CDR2 LQKENI. The length of the CDR3 is 15 residues. V shed 3 bases, J shed 6 bases, and the junction held 8 bases outside the gene matches. The CDR3, as DNA: TGTGCCAGCTCACCTGGACAGGGGCCGGGAGATGGCTACACCTTC. This gives the protein CASSPGQGPGDGYTF.

This sequence joins TRBV7-2 and TRBJ2-3; D possibly corresponds to TRBD1 (6 bases). Germline V gene lookup returns CDR1 SGHTA and CDR2 FQGNSA. The CDR3 has 14 residues. The V end lost 3 bases, the J end lost 6 bases, and 13 bases lay between the germline ends. In DNA form, the CDR3 reads TGTGCCAGCAGCTTTACAGGGACCCCGGATACGCAGTATTTT. Amino acid sequence: CASSFTGTPDTQYF.

The J gene is TRBJ1-4, the V gene TRBV28; D perhaps matches TRBD1 (6 bases). With 6 bases removed from V and 7 bases from J, the gap between germline ends came to 18 bases. The CDR3 is made up of 15 amino acids. Looked up from germline, CDR1 is MDHEN and CDR2 is SYDVKM. The chain's CDR3 is CASSLYRNRAEKLFF. Written as DNA, the CDR3 is TGTGCCAGCAGCCTATACAGAAACAGGGCTGAAAAACTGTTTTTT.

The J gene is TRBJ2-1, the V gene TRBV28; 14 bases fit TRBD2. The CDR3 is 22 amino acids. The junction had 15 bases not matched to a gene; V was cut back by 2 bases and J by 0 bases. The germline gives CDR1 MDHEN, CDR2 SYDVKM. DNA of the CDR3: TGTGCCAGCAGTTTACCTAAACCGACTAGCGGGGGGGACCCTAGCTCCTACAATGAGCAGTTCTTC. Its translation is CASSLPKPTSGGDPSSYNEQFF.

On this clone: At the DNA level, this CDR3 is encoded by other sequences in the same sample as well. J is TRBJ2-7 and V is TRBV18, with 12 positions matching TRBD2. Germline CDR1 and CDR2: KGHSH and LQKENI. The CDR3 consists of 15 residues. With 3 bases clipped from V and 0 bases from J, the junction kept 0 bases outside the gene matches. In DNA form, the CDR3 reads TGTGCCAGCTCACCGACTAGCGGGAGCTCCTACGAGCAGTACTTC. This gives the protein CASSPTSGSSYEQYF.

The chain uses TRBV11-2 and TRBJ2-7; possible D gene TRBD1, 5 bases. Germline CDR1 is SGHAT and CDR2 is FQNNGV. This CDR3 region has 15 residues. V dropped 1 base and J dropped 6 bases, with 16 bases sitting between them. In DNA form, the CDR3 reads TGTGCCAGCAGCTTAGGAGGTCTAGGGGTCGGCGAGCAGTACTTC. Protein sequence: CASSLGGLGVGEQYF.

The chain combines TRBV30 with TRBJ1-4, with TRBD1 matching 8 bases. Germline lookup yields CDR1 GTSNPN and CDR2 SVGIG (reference sequence). There are 14 residues in the CDR3. Trimming at V came to 6 bases and at J to 4 bases, leaving 7 bases not matched to a gene. CDR3 sequence (DNA): TGTGCCTGCACCGACAGGGGCCTTAATGAAAAACTGTTTTTT. Translated, it gives CACTDRGLNEKLFF.